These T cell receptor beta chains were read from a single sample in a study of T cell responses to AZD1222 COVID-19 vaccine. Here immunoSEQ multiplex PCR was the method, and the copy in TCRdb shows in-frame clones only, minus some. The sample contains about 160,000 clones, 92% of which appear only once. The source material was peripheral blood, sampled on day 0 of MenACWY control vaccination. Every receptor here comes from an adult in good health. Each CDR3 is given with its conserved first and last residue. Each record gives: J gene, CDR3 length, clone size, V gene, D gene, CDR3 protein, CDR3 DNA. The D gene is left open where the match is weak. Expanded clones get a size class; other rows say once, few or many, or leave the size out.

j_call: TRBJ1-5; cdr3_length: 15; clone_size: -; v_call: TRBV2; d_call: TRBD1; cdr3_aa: CASSVGQNSNQPQHF; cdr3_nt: TGTGCCAGCAGTGTGGGACAGAATAGCAATCAGCCCCAGCATTTT
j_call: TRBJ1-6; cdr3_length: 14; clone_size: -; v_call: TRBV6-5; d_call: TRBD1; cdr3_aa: CASSLDRGSSPLHF; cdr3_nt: TGTGCCAGCAGTTTGGACAGGGGTAGCTCACCCCTCCACTTT
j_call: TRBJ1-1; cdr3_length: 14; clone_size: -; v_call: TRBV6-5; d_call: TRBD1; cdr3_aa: CASTLDRVNTEAFF; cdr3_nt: TGTGCCAGCACCCTGGACAGGGTGAACACTGAAGCTTTCTTT
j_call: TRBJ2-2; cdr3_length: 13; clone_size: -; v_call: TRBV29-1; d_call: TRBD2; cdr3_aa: CSVRTSGTGELFF; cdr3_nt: TGCAGCGTTCGGACTAGCGGGACCGGGGAGCTGTTTTTT
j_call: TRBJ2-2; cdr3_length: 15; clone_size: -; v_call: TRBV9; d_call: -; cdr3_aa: CASSVGAGRTGELFF; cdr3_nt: TGTGCCAGCAGCGTAGGGGCAGGGCGCACCGGGGAGCTGTTTTTT
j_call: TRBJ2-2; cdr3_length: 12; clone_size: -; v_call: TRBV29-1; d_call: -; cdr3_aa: CSVGGRTGELFF; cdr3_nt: TGCAGCGTTGGGGGTCGAACCGGGGAGCTGTTTTTT
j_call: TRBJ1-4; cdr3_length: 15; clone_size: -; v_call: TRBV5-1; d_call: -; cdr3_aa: CASTAREQGNEKLFF; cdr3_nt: TGCGCCAGCACCGCAAGGGAACAAGGGAACGAAAAACTGTTTTTT
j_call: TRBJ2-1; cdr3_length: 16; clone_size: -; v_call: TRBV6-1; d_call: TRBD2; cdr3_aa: CASSEFESGNLNEQFF; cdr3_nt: TGTGCCAGCAGTGAATTCGAGAGCGGGAACCTCAATGAGCAGTTCTTC
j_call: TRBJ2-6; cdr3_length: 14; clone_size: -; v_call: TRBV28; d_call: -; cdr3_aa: CASSLSPGANVLTF; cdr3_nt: TGTGCCAGCAGTTTGAGCCCTGGGGCCAACGTCCTGACTTTC
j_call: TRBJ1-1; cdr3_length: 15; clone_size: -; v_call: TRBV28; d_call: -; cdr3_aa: CASSLLGVGGTEAFF; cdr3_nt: TGTGCCAGCAGTTTATTGGGGGTTGGGGGCACTGAAGCTTTCTTT
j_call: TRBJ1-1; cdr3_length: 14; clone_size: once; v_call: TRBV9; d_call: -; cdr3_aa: CASSAPGRNTEAFF; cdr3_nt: TGTGCCAGCAGCGCCCCGGGGAGGAACACTGAAGCTTTCTTT
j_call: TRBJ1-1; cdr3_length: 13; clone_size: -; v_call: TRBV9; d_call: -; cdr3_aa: CASSVGMNTEAFF; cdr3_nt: TGTGCCAGCAGCGTAGGGATGAACACTGAAGCTTTCTTT
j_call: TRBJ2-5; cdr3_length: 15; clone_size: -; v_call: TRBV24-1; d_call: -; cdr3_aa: CATSDGGLIQETQYF; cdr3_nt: TGTGCCACCAGTGATGGCGGTTTGATCCAAGAGACCCAGTACTTC
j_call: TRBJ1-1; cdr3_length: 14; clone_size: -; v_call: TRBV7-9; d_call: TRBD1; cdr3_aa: CASSLTGLGTEAFF; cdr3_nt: TGTGCCAGCAGCTTGACAGGGCTCGGCACTGAAGCTTTCTTT
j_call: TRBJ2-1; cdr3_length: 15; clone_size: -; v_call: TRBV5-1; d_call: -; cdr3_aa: CASSQGQGTYNEQFF; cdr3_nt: TGCGCCAGCAGCCAAGGACAAGGAACTTACAATGAGCAGTTCTTC
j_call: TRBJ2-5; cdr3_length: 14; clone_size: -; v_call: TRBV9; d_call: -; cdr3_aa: CASSDLGAGETQYF; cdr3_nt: TGTGCCAGCAGCGACCTAGGGGCTGGGGAGACCCAGTACTTC
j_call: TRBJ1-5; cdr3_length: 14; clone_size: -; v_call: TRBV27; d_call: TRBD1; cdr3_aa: CASRRTGGNQPQHF; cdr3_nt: TGTGCCAGCAGGCGGACAGGGGGCAATCAGCCCCAGCATTTT
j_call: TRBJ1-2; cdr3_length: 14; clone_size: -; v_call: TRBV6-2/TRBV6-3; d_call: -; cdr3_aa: CASSYPSRAYGYTF; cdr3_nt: TGTGCCAGCAGTTACCCATCCAGAGCCTATGGCTACACCTTC
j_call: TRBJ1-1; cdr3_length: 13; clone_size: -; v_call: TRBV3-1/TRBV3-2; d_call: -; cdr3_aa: CASRVGLNTEAFF; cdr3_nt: TGTGCCAGCAGGGTGGGGTTGAACACTGAAGCTTTCTTT
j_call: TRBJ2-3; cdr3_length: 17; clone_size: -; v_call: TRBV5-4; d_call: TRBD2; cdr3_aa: CASSLGAAGLEADTQYF; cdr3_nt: TGTGCCAGCAGCTTGGGAGCAGCGGGACTAGAAGCAGATACGCAGTATTTT
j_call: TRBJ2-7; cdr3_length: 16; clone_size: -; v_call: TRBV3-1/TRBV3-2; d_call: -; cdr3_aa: CASSQSGRGRLNEQYF; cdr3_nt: TGTGCCAGCAGCCAGTCGGGCAGGGGCCGTTTAAACGAGCAGTACTTC
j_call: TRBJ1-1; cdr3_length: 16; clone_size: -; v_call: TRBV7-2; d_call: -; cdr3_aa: CASSLEPRVLGTEAFF; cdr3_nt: TGTGCCAGCAGCTTAGAACCTAGGGTGTTGGGCACTGAAGCTTTCTTT
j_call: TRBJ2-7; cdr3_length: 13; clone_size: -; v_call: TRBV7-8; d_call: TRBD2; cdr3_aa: CASSRGVQYEQYF; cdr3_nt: TGTGCCAGCAGCCGGGGGGTTCAGTACGAGCAGTACTTC
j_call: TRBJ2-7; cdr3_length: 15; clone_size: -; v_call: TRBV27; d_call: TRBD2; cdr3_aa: CASSLTSGSIYEQYF; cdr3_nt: TGTGCCAGCAGTTTAACTAGCGGGAGTATCTACGAGCAGTACTTC
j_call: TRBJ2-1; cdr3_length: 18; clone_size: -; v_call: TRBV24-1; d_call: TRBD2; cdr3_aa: CATSDPFTSGGVYNEQFF; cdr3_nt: TGTGCCACCAGTGATCCCTTCACTAGCGGGGGAGTGTACAATGAGCAGTTCTTC
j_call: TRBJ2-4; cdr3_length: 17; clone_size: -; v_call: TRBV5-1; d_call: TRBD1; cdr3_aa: CASSPRGDRLAKNIQYF; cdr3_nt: TGCGCCAGCAGCCCGAGGGGGGACAGGCTCGCCAAAAACATTCAGTACTTC
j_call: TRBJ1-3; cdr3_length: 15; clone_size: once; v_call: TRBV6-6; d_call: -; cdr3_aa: CASSYGGPGGNTIYF; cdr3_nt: TGTGCCAGCAGTTACGGGGGTCCTGGGGGAAACACCATATATTTT